This T cell receptor (beta chain) was captured in a study of shared clonotypes between healthy human individuals. At the level of the study: Per donor, CD8 memory used one plate, CD8 naive used two, CD4 memory used three and CD4 naive used three.

Study-level points and caveats: Naive subsets generally exceeded memory subsets in estimated richness.

Comments on this clone: Its antigen is currently unknown.

Germline V gives CDR1 SGHVS, CDR2 FQNEAQ. V was pared by 6 bases and J by 4 bases, with 9 bases between. The CDR3 covers 13 residues. An approximately 200 ng quantity of DNA, 32,000 or so T cell genomes, went into the sorted-subset replicate PCRs. In the authors' methods: For the immunoSEQ data, sequences were junction-only without quality scores, so filtering differed. The repertoire was sequenced with immunoSEQ multiplex PCR; TCRdb's copy has only in-frame clones and lacks some. V and J calls and clone size are copied from that table; D and trimming were computed from the DNA. The profile shows about 2.3 million clones, just over 90% of them singletons.

The chain combines TRBV7-8 with TRBJ2-2, with D uncertain. This receptor was taken from a man aged 18 to 35 in good health. Some clones in this sample may be carry-over from other donors' samples. The sequenced sample was naive CD4+ T cells from PBMCs. The subset was: CD45RA+ positively selected. Here the CDR3 DNA reads TGTGCCAGCAGATTTGTCAGCACCGGGGAGCTGTTTTTT. Translated, it gives CASRFVSTGELFF.